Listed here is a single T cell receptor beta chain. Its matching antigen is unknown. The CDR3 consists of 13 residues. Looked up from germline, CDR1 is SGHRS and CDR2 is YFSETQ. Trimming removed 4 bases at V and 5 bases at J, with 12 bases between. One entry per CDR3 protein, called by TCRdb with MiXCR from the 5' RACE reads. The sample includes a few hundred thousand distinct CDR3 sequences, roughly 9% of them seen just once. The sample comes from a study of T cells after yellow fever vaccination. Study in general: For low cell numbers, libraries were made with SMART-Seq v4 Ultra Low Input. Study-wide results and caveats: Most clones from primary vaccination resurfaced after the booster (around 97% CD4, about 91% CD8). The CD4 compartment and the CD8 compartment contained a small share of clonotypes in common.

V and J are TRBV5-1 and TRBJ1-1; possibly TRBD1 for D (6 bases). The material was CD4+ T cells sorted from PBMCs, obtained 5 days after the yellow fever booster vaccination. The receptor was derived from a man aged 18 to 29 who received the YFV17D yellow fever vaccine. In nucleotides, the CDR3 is TGCGCCAGCAGCCCTAATAGGGGGACTGAAGCTTTCTTT. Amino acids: CASSPNRGTEAFF.